This T cell receptor (beta chain) was observed in a study of T cell responses to AZD1222 COVID-19 vaccine. The assay was immunoSEQ multiplex PCR, and TCRdb's table has in-frame clones only and misses some. The sample has tens of thousands of clones; approximately 88% are singletons. CDR1 LGHDT and CDR2 YNNKEL come from the germline V gene (reference sequence). The length of the CDR3 is 16 residues. Losses at the gene ends were 7 bases for V and 7 bases for J; bases not matched to a gene: 10. The V gene is TRBV3-1 (or the pseudogene TRBV3-2), the J gene TRBJ2-3, with TRBD2 matching over 14 bases. Sequencing used peripheral blood, obtained 28 days after the second AZD1222 dose. The sequence derives from an adult who received the AZD1222 COVID-19 vaccine. As DNA, the CDR3 is TGTGCCAGCACCCGCCGACTAGCGGGGGGGCAATATACGCAGTATTTT. This gives the protein CASTRRLAGGQYTQYF.